The 25 T cell receptor beta chains in this list originate from one sample, sequenced in a study of T cell repertoires in cytomegalovirus infection. The antigens for these receptors are not known. MiXCR, run by TCRdb on the reads, gives a single entry per CDR3 protein. The sample holds about 71,000 distinct CDR3 sequences, 20% seen once. Sample: CD8+ T cells from cultured PBMCs, taken from culture after CMV antigen stimulation. These receptors came from a human donor in good health (CMV status not recorded). Some clones in this sample may be carry-over from other donors' samples.

The chain is built from TRBV7-6 and TRBJ2-3; D possibly corresponds to TRBD2 (6 bases). The V end lost 5 bases, the J end lost 8 bases, and 23 bases lay between the germline ends. This CDR3 is built from 16 residues. Germline lookup yields CDR1 SGHVS and CDR2 FNYEAQ. The CDR3 here is CASSGDWTGRSGTQYF. In nucleotides, the CDR3 is TGTGCCAGCAGCGGGGACTGGACCGGTAGGTCTGGTACGCAGTATTTT.

The rearrangement joins TRBV7-6 to TRBJ2-2, with D possibly being TRBD1 or TRBD2 (5 bases each). CDR3 length: 13 amino acids. Germline-derived CDR1 and CDR2 are SGHVS and FNYEAQ. Trimming took 6 bases from V and 6 from J, leaving 11 bases between them. CDR3 coding DNA: TGTGCCAGCAGGACAGAGGAGGCCGGGGAGCTGTTTTTT. Amino acids: CASRTEEAGELFF. The full variable domain, with the rest looked up from reference TRBV7-6 and TRBJ2-2, is GAGVSQSPRYKVTKRGQDVALRCDPISGHVSLYWYRQALGQGPEFLTYFNYEAQQDKSGLPNDRFSAERPEGSISTLTIQRTEQRDSAMYRCASRTEEAGELFFGEGSRLTVL.

This clonotype was recorded at least ten times. The rearrangement joins TRBV6-2 or TRBV6-3 to TRBJ1-5; 7 bases fit TRBD1. Per the germline V gene, CDR1 is MNHEY and CDR2 is SVGEGT. After removal of 5 bases from V and 0 bases from J, the junction contained 7 bases not matched to a gene. This CDR3 spans 16 amino acids. CDR3 in DNA: TGTGCCAGCAGTGCCGGACAGGTGTATAGCAATCAGCCCCAGCATTTT. Amino acids: CASSAGQVYSNQPQHF.

This clonotype has only a few counts. The chain combines TRBV6-2 or TRBV6-3 with TRBJ1-2; D uncertain. Trimming shortened V by 5 bases and J by 4 bases, and 11 bases separated the two germline ends. CDR1 MNHEY and CDR2 SVGEGT come from the germline V gene. The CDR3 has 13 residues. CDR3 loop: CASSPTMTYGYTF. CDR3 coding DNA: TGTGCCAGCAGTCCGACAATGACCTATGGCTACACCTTC.

The V call is TRBV19, the J call TRBJ2-7; the D call may be TRBD1 or TRBD2 (6 bases each). V lost 6 bases and J lost 5, with 17 bases in between. The CDR3 has 14 amino acids. Germline CDR1 reads LNHDA; CDR2 reads SQIVND (reference sequence). CDR3 loop: CASSWGASQNEQYF. CDR3 bases: TGTGCCAGTAGCTGGGGGGCAAGTCAAAACGAGCAGTACTTC.

In this sample, this clonotype turned up a few times. The V gene is TRBV3-1, the J gene TRBJ1-2; no reliable D call. V lost 0 bases and J 6 bases, leaving 11 bases between the germline ends. CDR1 LGHDT and CDR2 YNNKEL come from the germline V gene (reference sequence). This CDR3 region has 14 residues. The CDR3 coding sequence is TGTGCCAGCAGCCAAGATTTGGGCCGGGATGGCTACACCTTC. It codes for CASSQDLGRDGYTF.

This sequence joins TRBV7-9 and TRBJ1-1, with TRBD1 identical over 7 bases. V gave up 5 bases and J gave up 5 bases; unmatched junction bases: 5. Per the germline V gene, CDR1 is SEHNR and CDR2 is FQNEAQ (reference sequence). The CDR3 extends over 13 amino acids. CDR3 nucleotides: TGTGCCAGCAGCCCTCAGGGGGAAACTGAAGCTTTCTTT. Protein product: CASSPQGETEAFF.

This clonotype has only a few counts. J is TRBJ2-1 and V is TRBV7-2; D remains ambiguous. Germline V lookup: CDR1 SGHTA, CDR2 FQGNSA. This CDR3 has 15 amino acids. V lost 11 bases and J 6 bases, leaving 23 bases between the germline ends. Here the CDR3 DNA reads TGTGCCGCCTACCCCAGTTCCCGAGGCCGCAATGAGCAGTTCTTC. Protein: CAAYPSSRGRNEQFF.

This clonotype has only a few counts. The chain links TRBV12-3 or TRBV12-4 to TRBJ2-1, with 7 positions matching TRBD2. V shed 5 bases, J shed 2 bases, and the junction held 6 bases outside the gene matches. CDR3 length equals 15 residues. This CDR3 reads CASSTAGLTYNEQFF. The CDR3 coding sequence is TGTGCCAGCAGTACAGCGGGGCTTACCTACAATGAGCAGTTCTTC.

The chain couples TRBV11-2 to TRBJ1-1; D perhaps matches TRBD1 (5 bases). CDR3 size: 14 residues. The germline V and J ends were trimmed by 6 bases and 0 bases, with 11 bases remaining between them. Germline V CDR1 and CDR2: SGHAT, FQNNGV. The CDR3 nucleotides are TGTGCCAGCAGGGGGGAGCTCATGAACACTGAAGCTTTCTTT. It yields the protein CASRGELMNTEAFF.

This clonotype was observed a few times. The CDR3 loop is CATSDIAGGSSYNEQFF. The CDR3 DNA follows: TGTGCCACCAGTGACATAGCCGGGGGTAGCTCCTACAATGAGCAGTTCTTC. The chain is built from TRBV24-1 and TRBJ2-1, with a tentative D call TRBD2 (6 bases). Germline CDR1 is KGHDR and CDR2 is SFDVKD. Trimming took 4 bases from V and 0 from J, leaving 15 bases between them. This CDR3 spans 17 amino acids.

In its sample, this clonotype was seen a few times. The V call is TRBV6-6, the J call TRBJ2-5, with D perhaps TRBD1 or TRBD2 (6 bases each). Per the germline V gene, CDR1 is MNHNY and CDR2 is SVGAGI (reference sequence). The CDR3 spans 15 residues. Trimming removed 6 bases from V and 0 bases from J, with 14 bases in between. CDR3 nucleotide sequence: TGTGCCAGCAGCCGACAGGAGGGGGACCAAGAGACCCAGTACTTC. This translates into CASSRQEGDQETQYF.

This clonotype has more than one count but fewer than ten. The rearrangement uses TRBV6-2 or TRBV6-3 and TRBJ2-7; 8 nucleotides agree with TRBD1. Germline assignment: CDR1 MNHEY and CDR2 SVGEGT. The CDR3 runs 14 residues. Trimming at V came to 6 bases and at J to 3 bases, leaving 7 bases not matched to a gene. This chain's CDR3 is CASRFTGGHYEQYF. In nucleotides, the CDR3 is TGTGCCAGCAGGTTTACAGGGGGGCACTACGAGCAGTACTTC.

As DNA, the CDR3 is TGTGCCAGCAGCTTAGACCTAGCGGGGAAAAGCTCAGATACGCAGTATTTT. Protein sequence: CASSLDLAGKSSDTQYF. The rearrangement links TRBV7-2 to TRBJ2-3; 9 bases are shared with TRBD2. V lost 1 base and J lost 4; bases outside the gene matches: 9. CDR3 length equals 17 residues. The germline V gene has CDR1 SGHTA and CDR2 FQGNSA.

J is TRBJ2-7 and V is TRBV7-2, with D perhaps matching TRBD2 (6 bases). Trimming removed 7 bases from V and 7 bases from J, with 23 bases in between. CDR3 length: 15 residues. In germline, CDR1 is SGHTA, CDR2 FQGNSA. CDR3 sequence (DNA): TGTGCCAGCATCCTAATGTCGGGGGAATTGGGAGAGCAGTACTTC. It encodes CASILMSGELGEQYF. The whole variable domain, remainder taken from reference TRBV7-2 and TRBJ2-7, is GAGVSQSPSNKVTEKGKDVELRCDPISGHTALYWYRQSLGQGLEFLIYFQGNSAPDKSGLPSDRFSAERTGGSVSTLTIQRTQQEDSAVYLCASILMSGELGEQYFGPGTRLTVT.

This clonotype was detected a few times. The chain joins TRBV7-9 to TRBJ1-3, with 7 nucleotides matching TRBD1. The germline CDR1 and CDR2 sequences are SEHNR and FQNEAQ (reference sequence). CDR3 length: 16 residues. Unmatched junction bases numbered 12, after V lost 5 bases and J lost 5 bases. CDR3 nucleotide sequence: TGTGCCAGCAGCAAACGTGACAGGGATCTAAGAAACACCATATATTTT. It is translated as CASSKRDRDLRNTIYF.

This clonotype came up a few times. This chain uses TRBV12-3 or TRBV12-4 with TRBJ2-7; 9 nucleotides match TRBD1. CDR3 length: 15 residues. The junction had 12 bases not matched to a gene; V was cut back by 5 bases and J by 7 bases. This chain's CDR3 is CASSPSAGQGGEQYF. For the CDR3, the DNA is TGTGCCAGCAGTCCCAGCGCGGGACAGGGTGGAGAGCAGTACTTC.

This clonotype was seen more than once but under ten times. This chain joins TRBV10-2 and TRBJ2-7; D is unclear. The CDR3 covers 12 residues. The germline V and J ends were trimmed by 8 bases and 3 bases, with 11 bases remaining between them. In germline, CDR1 is WSHSY, CDR2 SAAADI. CDR3 DNA: TGCGCCAGCGCCCTGGACGGCTACGAGCAGTACTTC. As protein: CASALDGYEQYF.

This clonotype was seen more than once but under ten times. The rearrangement joins TRBV7-2 to TRBJ2-7; D may match TRBD1 or TRBD2 (5 bases each). Trimming left V 5 bases short and J 4 bases short, with 18 bases between. Germline assignment: CDR1 SGHTA and CDR2 FQGNSA. The CDR3 length is 15 residues. CDR3 bases: TGTGCCAGCAGCCCAGGGCTTGGGGGTCGGTACGAGCAGTACTTC. As protein: CASSPGLGGRYEQYF.

This clonotype was found a few times. The chain is built from TRBV6-2 or TRBV6-3 and TRBJ1-5; the D is unclear. Germline loops: CDR1 MNHEY, CDR2 SVGEGT. The germline V and J ends were trimmed by 0 bases and 1 base, with 7 bases remaining between them. CDR3 length: 15 amino acids. CDR3 in amino acids: CASSYSGVSNQPQHF. For the CDR3, the DNA is TGTGCCAGCAGTTACTCTGGGGTAAGCAATCAGCCCCAGCATTTT.

The CDR3 region is CASSLWRGGSYEQYF. The CDR3 DNA reads as TGTGCCAGCAGCCTCTGGAGGGGGGGCTCCTACGAGCAGTACTTC. This chain joins TRBV7-2 and TRBJ2-7; possible D gene TRBD2, 7 bases. The germline V gene has CDR1 SGHTA and CDR2 FQGNSA. The CDR3 has 15 residues. V gave up 5 bases and J gave up 0 bases, with 14 bases separating them.

V and J are TRBV29-1 and TRBJ2-6; D unresolved. This CDR3 has 17 residues. Germline CDR1 SQVTM, CDR2 ANQGSEA. The ends were cut back, 6 bases at V and 1 base at J, with 19 bases in the middle. As DNA, the CDR3 is TGCAGCGTCTTATATCGCGATCTCCTATCTGGGGCCAACGTCCTGACTTTC. Its protein product is CSVLYRDLLSGANVLTF.

This clonotype was detected only a few times. V gene TRBV6-2 or TRBV6-3 combines with J gene TRBJ2-1; TRBD1 matches at 10 bases. The germline V gene encodes CDR1 MNHEY and CDR2 SVGEGT. After removal of 2 bases from V and 4 bases from J, the junction contained 11 bases not matched to a gene. The CDR3 runs to 18 residues. As DNA, the CDR3 is TGTGCCAGCAGTTACCCTCTCCCCGGGACAGGGGTGTACAATGAGCAGTTCTTC. Translating it yields CASSYPLPGTGVYNEQFF.

This sequence joins TRBV7-1 and TRBJ2-3; 12 nucleotides align to TRBD2. TRBV7-1 is reported as an ORF; its role is uncertain. The CDR3 has 15 amino acids. V lost 5 bases to trimming and J lost 4 bases; unmatched junction nucleotides: 4. The CDR3 is CASSPSGGASDTQYF. The DNA for the CDR3 is TGTGCCAGCAGCCCTAGCGGGGGGGCATCAGATACGCAGTATTTT.

The genes are TRBV7-3 and TRBJ1-1; perhaps TRBD1 as D (5 bases). Trimming removed 0 bases at V and 8 bases at J, with 10 bases between. This CDR3 comprises 13 residues. Germline lookup yields CDR1 SGHTA and CDR2 FQGTGA. CDR3: CASSLTGGPEAFF. CDR3 DNA: TGTGCCAGCAGCTTAACGGGGGGACCAGAAGCTTTCTTT.